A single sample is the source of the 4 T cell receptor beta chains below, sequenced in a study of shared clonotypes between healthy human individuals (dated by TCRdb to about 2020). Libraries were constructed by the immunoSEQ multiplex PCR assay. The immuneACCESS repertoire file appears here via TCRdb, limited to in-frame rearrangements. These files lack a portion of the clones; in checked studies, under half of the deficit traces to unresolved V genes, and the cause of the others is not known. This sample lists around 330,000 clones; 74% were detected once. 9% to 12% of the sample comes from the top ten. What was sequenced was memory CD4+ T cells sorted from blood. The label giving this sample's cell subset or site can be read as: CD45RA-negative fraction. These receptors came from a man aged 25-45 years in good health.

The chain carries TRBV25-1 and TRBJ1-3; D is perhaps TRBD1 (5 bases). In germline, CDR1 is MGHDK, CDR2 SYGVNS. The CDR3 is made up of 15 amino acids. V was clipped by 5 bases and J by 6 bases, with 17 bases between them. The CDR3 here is CASSLRSREANTIYF. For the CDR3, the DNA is TGTGCCAGCAGTCTCAGGTCCAGGGAGGCAAACACCATATATTTT. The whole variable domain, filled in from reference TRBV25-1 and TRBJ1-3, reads EADIYQTPRYLVIGTGKKITLECSQTMGHDKMYWYQQDPGMELHLIHYSYGVNSTEKGDLSSESTVSRIRTEHFPLTLESARPSHTSQYLCASSLRSREANTIYFGEGSWLTVV.

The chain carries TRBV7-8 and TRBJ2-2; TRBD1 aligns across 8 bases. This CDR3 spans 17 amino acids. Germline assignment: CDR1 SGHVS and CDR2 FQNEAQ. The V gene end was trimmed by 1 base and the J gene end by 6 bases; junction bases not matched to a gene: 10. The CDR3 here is CASSLVPGQVIAGELFF. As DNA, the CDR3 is TGTGCCAGCAGCTTAGTCCCGGGACAGGTGATTGCCGGGGAGCTGTTTTTT.

In nucleotides, the CDR3 is TGCGCCAGCAGCGCCGGACTAGCGGGAGGTGTTATTCAGGAGACCCAGTACTTC. Translation gives CASSAGLAGGVIQETQYF. This chain connects TRBV5-1 to TRBJ2-5, with 14 nucleotides matching TRBD2. This CDR3 is 18 amino acids long. Trimming took 4 bases from V and 5 from J; bases not matched to a gene: 13. Germline V gene data show CDR1 as SGHRS and CDR2 as YFSETQ.

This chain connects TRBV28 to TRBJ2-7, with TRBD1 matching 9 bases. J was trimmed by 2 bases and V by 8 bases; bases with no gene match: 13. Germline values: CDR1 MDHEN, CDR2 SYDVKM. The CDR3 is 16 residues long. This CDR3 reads CASYPPGTGTTYEQYF. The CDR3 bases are TGTGCCAGCTACCCCCCCGGGACAGGGACGACCTACGAGCAGTACTTC.